Included here is one T cell receptor (beta chain) sequence, with context. Patients at the Seattle site were enrolled during active infection and followed longitudinally. This record comes from a study of blood T cell repertoires in COVID-19. Study information: Acute-phase and convalescent COVID-19 samples originated in the United States, Italy and Spain. In each case, the material was cDNA or gDNA derived from T cells, B-cell-depleted T cells, or PBMCs.

Germline lookup yields CDR1 MNHEY and CDR2 SVGAGI. The CDR3 contains 13 residues. V lost 2 bases, J lost 5 bases, and 9 bases lay in between. Per the original data handling: Cell counts per sample came from amplifying reference gene primers. Measured with immunoSEQ multiplex PCR; TCRdb has only the in-frame clones, and not every one. The V and J calls and clone size come from that table; D and trimming were worked out from the DNA. The top ten hold about 20% of the sample, which has about 62,000 clones, around 91% seen once. V usage is TRBV6-5 and J usage is TRBJ1-2, with D maybe TRBD1 (5 bases). Sequenced input: peripheral blood. This receptor was taken from a woman aged 55 to 70 with COVID-19, enrolled during active disease. The CDR3 here is CASSYGGTYGYTF. The CDR3 DNA follows: TGTGCCAGCAGTTACGGAGGGACTTATGGCTACACCTTC.